The rows below give T cell receptor beta chains drawn from one sample of a study of CD8+ T cells in alopecia areata. Only in-frame clones appear in the TCRdb table, and some are missing; sequencing was by immunoSEQ multiplex PCR. Of 65,000 to 90,000 clones in the sample, roughly 51% are singletons; the top ten hold around 6%. The sample comprised NKG2D-high CD8+ T cells sorted from blood. Receptors were obtained from a human donor with alopecia areata. The CDR3 runs from the conserved cysteine through the conserved F or W. Each record gives: J gene, D gene, clone size, V gene, CDR3 protein, CDR3 DNA. The D gene is left open where the match is weak. Clone size appears in some rows only: once, few, many, or a class for an expanded clone.

TRBJ2-7,-,-,TRBV2,CASSGAFSYEQYF,TGTGCCAGCAGTGGCGCTTTTTCCTACGAGCAGTACTTC
TRBJ2-5,-,few,TRBV29-1,CSVPHAETQYF,TGCAGCGTCCCTCACGCGGAGACCCAGTACTTC
TRBJ2-7,-,few,TRBV11-2,CASSLGSYEQYF,TGTGCCAGCAGCTTAGGGTCCTACGAGCAGTACTTC
TRBJ2-1,-,once,TRBV13,CASSPSRGGRAENEQFF,TGTGCCAGCAGCCCATCTCGAGGGGGGAGGGCTGAGAATGAGCAGTTCTTC
TRBJ1-5,-,-,TRBV7-9,CASSPSGNQPQHF,TGTGCCAGCAGCCCCAGCGGCAATCAGCCCCAGCATTTT
TRBJ2-5,-,few,TRBV14,CASRGNDQETQYF,TGTGCCAGCAGGGGAAACGACCAAGAGACCCAGTACTTC
TRBJ2-6,TRBD2,few,TRBV19,CASTSPGGSGANVLTF,TGTGCCAGTACTTCTCCGGGGGGCTCTGGGGCCAACGTCCTGACTTTC
TRBJ2-1,TRBD2,few,TRBV29-1,CSGGLAGVNEQFF,TGCAGCGGCGGACTAGCGGGAGTTAATGAGCAGTTCTTC
TRBJ1-2,-,-,TRBV29-1,CSVPTAFVEGYTF,TGCAGCGTTCCCACCGCCTTTGTGGAGGGCTACACCTTC
TRBJ2-5,TRBD2,-,TRBV27,CASKGREGETQYF,TGTGCCAGCAAGGGTCGGGAGGGAGAGACCCAGTACTTC
TRBJ1-1,-,-,TRBV29-1,CSVEPSRQVGYTEAFF,TGCAGCGTTGAACCCTCACGTCAGGTGGGTTACACTGAAGCTTTCTTT
TRBJ2-3,TRBD2,-,TRBV27,CASSTSGKDTQYF,TGTGCCAGCAGCACTAGCGGGAAAGATACGCAGTATTTT
TRBJ2-2,-,few,TRBV29-1,CSAESGAGELFF,TGCAGCGCCGAGTCGGGTGCCGGGGAGCTGTTTTTT
TRBJ1-2,-,once,TRBV4-1,CASSQDPTAYGYTF,TGCGCCAGCAGCCAAGATCCGACGGCCTATGGCTACACCTTC
TRBJ2-7,TRBD2,few,TRBV27,CASSRLAGVYEQYF,TGTGCCAGCAGTCGTCTAGCGGGAGTCTACGAGCAGTACTTC
TRBJ1-1,-,-,TRBV4-2,CASSQPDEGTEAFF,TGTGCCAGCAGCCAACCTGACGAGGGCACTGAAGCTTTCTTT
TRBJ1-1,-,-,TRBV5-4,CASSAGTHTEAFF,TGTGCCAGCAGCGCTGGGACTCACACTGAAGCTTTCTTT
TRBJ2-7,-,-,TRBV4-3,CASSQDGEQYF,TGCGCCAGCAGCCAAGATGGCGAGCAGTACTTC
TRBJ2-7,-,-,TRBV4-1,CASSQEVGRFDEQYF,TGCGCCAGCAGCCAAGAGGTAGGGAGATTTGACGAGCAGTACTTC
TRBJ2-7,-,-,TRBV27,CASSRPSYEQYF,TGTGCCAGCAGCCGCCCGTCCTACGAGCAGTACTTC
TRBJ2-5,TRBD2,few,TRBV2,CASGLAGSYQETQYF,TGTGCCAGCGGACTAGCGGGCTCGTACCAAGAGACCCAGTACTTC
TRBJ2-7,TRBD2,-,TRBV9,CASSSRLAPHEQYF,TGTGCCAGCAGCAGTAGACTAGCTCCCCACGAGCAGTACTTC
TRBJ1-3,-,-,TRBV29-1,CSVELADLSGNTIYF,TGCAGCGTTGAGTTGGCTGACCTCTCTGGAAACACCATATATTTT
TRBJ1-5,-,-,TRBV6-5,CASSQGNQPQHF,TGTGCCAGCAGCCAGGGAAATCAGCCCCAGCATTTT
TRBJ2-1,TRBD2,-,TRBV2,CASRPLSGGPRNEQFF,TGTGCCAGCAGGCCCCTTAGCGGGGGGCCTCGGAATGAGCAGTTCTTC
TRBJ2-7,-,-,TRBV15,CATQDGGLSYEQYF,TGTGCCACCCAGGATGGGGGGCTCTCCTACGAGCAGTACTTC
TRBJ1-6,-,-,TRBV7-2,CASSEGNSPLHF,TGTGCCAGCAGCGAGGGGAATTCACCCCTCCACTTT
TRBJ2-3,-,few,TRBV11-2,CASSLRRTSTDTQYF,TGTGCCAGCAGCTTACGCAGGACTAGCACAGATACGCAGTATTTT